This T cell receptor (beta chain) was captured in a study of blood T cell repertoires in COVID-19. Among Cohort 3 donors, those recovered had two negative PCRs, clearance, or symptom resolution. The CDR3 sequence is 12 residues long. V lost 1 base, J lost 5 bases, and 5 bases lay in between. Germline CDR1 reads LNHNV; CDR2 reads YYDKDF (reference sequence). The data were produced by immunoSEQ multiplex PCR, yet TCRdb's version contains in-frame clones alone and is incomplete. In the table there are 250,000 to 300,000 clones, 80% to 90% of which are singletons. The sequence was obtained from a man aged 18 to 30 who had recovered from COVID-19. This rearrangement joins TRBV15 to TRBJ2-5, with D uncertain. Source material: PBMCs or T cells enriched from blood (not recorded which). The CDR3 DNA sequence: TGTGCCACCAGCAGAGGGCGGGAGACCCAGTACTTC. Protein product: CATSRGRETQYF.